This T cell receptor (beta chain) was captured by sequencing in a study of cytomegalovirus exposure and HLA in healthy donors. A multiplex PCR was run with 60 Vbeta primers and 13 Jbeta primers. Clones were read by immunoSEQ multiplex PCR, and TCRdb kept only the in-frame ones, dropping some. The repertoire holds about 130,000 clones, with 10% to 13% as singletons. The source of this sequence is a woman younger than 35 in good health and CMV-seropositive. The sequenced sample consisted of PBMCs.

This CDR3 is CASSEEGGAWNEQFF. CDR3 coding DNA: TGTGCCAGCAGTGAAGAAGGAGGGGCGTGGAATGAGCAGTTCTTC. The rearrangement uses TRBV6-1 and TRBJ2-1; D is possibly TRBD2 (6 bases). Deletions cut 1 base from V and 7 bases from J, with 14 bases between. This CDR3 is built from 15 residues. Germline V lookup: CDR1 MNHNS, CDR2 SASEGT.